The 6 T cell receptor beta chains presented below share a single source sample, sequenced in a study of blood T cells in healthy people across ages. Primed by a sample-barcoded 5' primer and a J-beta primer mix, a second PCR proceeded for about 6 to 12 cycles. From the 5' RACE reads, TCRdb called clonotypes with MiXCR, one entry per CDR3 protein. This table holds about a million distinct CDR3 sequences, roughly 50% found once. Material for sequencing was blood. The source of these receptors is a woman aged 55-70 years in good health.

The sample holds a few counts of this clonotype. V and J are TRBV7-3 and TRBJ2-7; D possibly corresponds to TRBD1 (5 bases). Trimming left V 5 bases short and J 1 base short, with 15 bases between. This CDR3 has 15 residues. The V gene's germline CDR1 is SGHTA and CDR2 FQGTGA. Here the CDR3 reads CASSATGPASYEQYF. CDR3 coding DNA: TGTGCCAGCAGCGCCACAGGCCCTGCGTCCTACGAGCAGTACTTC.

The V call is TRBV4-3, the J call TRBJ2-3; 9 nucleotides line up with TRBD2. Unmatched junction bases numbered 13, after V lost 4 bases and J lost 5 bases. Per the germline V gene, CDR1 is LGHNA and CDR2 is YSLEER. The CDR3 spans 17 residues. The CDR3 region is CASSPGGSGSSVDTQYF. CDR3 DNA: TGCGCCAGCAGCCCAGGGGGTAGCGGGAGTTCCGTAGATACGCAGTATTTT.

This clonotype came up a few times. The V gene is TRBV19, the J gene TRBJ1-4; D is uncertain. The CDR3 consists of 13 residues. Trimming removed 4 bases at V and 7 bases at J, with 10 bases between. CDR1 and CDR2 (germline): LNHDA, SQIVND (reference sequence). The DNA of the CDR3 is TGTGCCAGTAGTACCTCCAGGCGTGAAAAACTGTTTTTT. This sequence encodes CASSTSRREKLFF.

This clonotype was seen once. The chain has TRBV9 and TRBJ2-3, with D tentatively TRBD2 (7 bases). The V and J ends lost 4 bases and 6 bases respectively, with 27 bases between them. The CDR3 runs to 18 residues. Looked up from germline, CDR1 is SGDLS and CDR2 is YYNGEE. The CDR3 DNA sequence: TGTGCCAGCAGCAGTTCTCCCTTCCGGGGGGCTGATGACGATACGCAGTATTTT. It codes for CASSSSPFRGADDDTQYF.

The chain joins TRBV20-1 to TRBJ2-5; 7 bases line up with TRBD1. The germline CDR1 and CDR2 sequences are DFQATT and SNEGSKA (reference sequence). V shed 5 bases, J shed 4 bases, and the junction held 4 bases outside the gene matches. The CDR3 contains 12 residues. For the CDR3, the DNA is TGCAGTGCTCAACAGGGGCTAGAGACCCAGTACTTC. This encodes CSAQQGLETQYF.

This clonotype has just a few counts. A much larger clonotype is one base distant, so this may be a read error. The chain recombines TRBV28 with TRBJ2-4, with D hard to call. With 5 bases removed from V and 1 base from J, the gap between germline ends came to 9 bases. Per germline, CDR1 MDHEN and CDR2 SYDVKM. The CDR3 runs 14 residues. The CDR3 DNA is TGTGCCAGCAGTGTAAGGCAGGCCAAAAACATTCAGTACTTC. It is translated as CASSVRQAKNIQYF.